The sequence of this T cell receptor beta chain was determined in a study of blood T cell repertoires in COVID-19. In the study overall: The United States, Italy and Spain supplied acute and convalescent COVID-19 samples. Sample material is recorded as cDNA or gDNA derived from T cells, B-cell-depleted T cells, or PBMCs.

This clone occurred a few times. Some clones are missing from TCRdb's copy, which holds only in-frame ones; the method was immunoSEQ multiplex PCR. The sample has 390,000 or so clones; roughly 89% are singletons. The CDR3 has 13 amino acids. CDR1 is KGHDR, CDR2 SFDVKD, per germline. V was cut by 5 bases and J by 2 bases, with 8 bases left in between. The chain employs TRBV24-1 and TRBJ1-2; no reliable D call. The receptor's source is a man aged 18-30 years with active or convalescent COVID-19. Material for sequencing was peripheral blood. CDR3 sequence: CATSGAQNYGYTF. The CDR3 DNA follows: TGTGCCACCAGTGGGGCACAGAACTATGGCTACACCTTC.